This TCR beta chain was found in a study of post-analysis software for immune sequencing data (dated by TCRdb to the mid-2010s). About the full investigation: Disease courses on record covered relapsing-remitting, secondary progressive and progressive-relapsing multiple sclerosis, though some patients had no subtype annotation. A subset of samples was prepared in parallel using single-end sample barcoding, then pooled and co-amplified after Illumina adapter ligation. The multiple sclerosis patient repertoires were compared with about a dozen previously published healthy control repertoires from donors aged about 6 to 26 years.

Results and caveats for the whole study, not just this receptor: Multiple sclerosis patients had significantly lower normalized Chao1 diversity than controls, a result that suggests substantial peripheral T-cell clonal expansion. Direct clustering with F measure showed strong co-clustering of samples prepared in the same batch, prompting a batch-effect correction. Significantly higher frequencies in patients than in controls were found for five or six TRBV segments, including TRBV5-6, TRBV5-1 and TRBV20-1. The control group was slightly older than the multiple sclerosis patient group.

Receptor amplification or capture employed PCR. Sequencing used an Illumina HiSeq 2500. Unique molecular identifiers were incorporated into TCR beta cDNA libraries to reduce PCR and sequencing biases. Every 1 to 10 million input T cells yielded roughly 0.5 million cDNA molecules, meaning each molecule approximated one T cell. The patient libraries were prepared and sequenced with the same protocol used for the earlier healthy control dataset. Samples belonging to the same batch were prepared together, multiplexed and sequenced on a shared HiSeq lane. On the study's bioinformatics: MIGEC handled the raw barcoded reads, throwing out single-read molecular identifier groups before consensus assembly and CDR3 extraction. VDJtools was used for post-analysis of the clonotype tables, and diversity was normalized by down-sampling every dataset to the size of the smallest sample. In repertoire overlap clustering, CDR3 amino acid sequences, but not nucleotide sequences, were matched to correct batch-related cross-sample contamination. The public reads were quality trimmed at Q25 with fastp and then assembled into clones with MiXCR by TCRdb, keeping productive beta chains. Entries that share a CDR3 protein sequence are merged under the most common genes and DNA. TCRdb's processing, not the authors', yielded these V and J calls. A total of 750,000 to 950,000 distinct CDR3 sequences appear in this sample, around 42% of them only once. Just under 5% of the sample is taken by the ten largest.

With regard to this clonotype: This receptor's antigen is unknown. Per-base qualities were not stored, and no clone one base away is much larger.

To demonstrate the VDJtools post-analysis software, TCR beta repertoires were profiled from the peripheral blood of roughly 14 young patients with multiple sclerosis. The multiple sclerosis patients were children and adolescents ranging in age from roughly 6 to 16 years. The germline V gene (reference sequence) provides CDR1 SGHKS and CDR2 YYEKEE. V lost 4 bases and J lost 0 bases, and the count of bases not matched to a germline gene is 5. The CDR3 covers 16 residues, taking in both the cysteine and the phenylalanine. The CDR3 DNA has 48 bases and is translated from base 1. The sequencing sample was made of blood. This clonotype was sampled from a girl between 5 and 17 years old with multiple sclerosis. Recombination linked TRBV5-5 to TRBJ2-3; TRBD2 lines up with 10 middle nucleotides. The CDR3 reads as follows: CASSAGTSASTDTQYF. The DNA sequence follows: TGTGCCAGCAGCGCCGGGACTAGCGCTAGCACAGATACGCAGTATTTT.